The TCR beta chain under discussion was sequenced for a study of tumour-infiltrating T cells in Burkitt lymphoma. Study information: Repertoire clonality predicted overall and progression-free survival.

The CDR3 is 14 amino acids. Per germline, CDR1 SGHAT and CDR2 FQNNGV. V lost 6 bases, J lost 4 bases, and 13 bases lay in between. This clone showed up just a few times. Clones were sequenced by immunoSEQ multiplex PCR, and TCRdb holds only the in-frame ones, with some missing. The sample includes over 5,000 clones, roughly a tenth seen only once; the top ten take around 2%. The gene calls are TRBV11-2 and TRBJ1-3; perhaps TRBD1 as D (5 bases). This TCR came from a human donor with diffuse large B-cell lymphoma. Material: tumor tissue. CDR3 sequence: CASRRLQGGNTIYF. The CDR3 DNA is TGTGCCAGCAGAAGACTTCAGGGAGGAAACACCATATATTTT.